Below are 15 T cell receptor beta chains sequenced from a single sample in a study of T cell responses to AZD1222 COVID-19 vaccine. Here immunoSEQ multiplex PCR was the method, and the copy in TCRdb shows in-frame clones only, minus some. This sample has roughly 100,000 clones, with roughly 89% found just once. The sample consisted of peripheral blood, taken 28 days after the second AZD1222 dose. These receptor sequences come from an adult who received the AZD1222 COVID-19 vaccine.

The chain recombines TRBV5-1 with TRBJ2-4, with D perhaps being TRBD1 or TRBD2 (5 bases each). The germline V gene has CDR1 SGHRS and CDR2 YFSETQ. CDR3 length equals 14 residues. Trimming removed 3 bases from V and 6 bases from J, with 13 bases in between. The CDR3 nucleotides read TGCGCCAGCAGCTCGTCCGGGACCCTAAACATTCAGTACTTC. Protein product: CASSSSGTLNIQYF. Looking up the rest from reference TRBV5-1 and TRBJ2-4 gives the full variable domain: KAGVTQTPRYLIKTRGQQVTLSCSPISGHRSVSWYQQTPGQGLQFLFEYFSETQRNKGNFPGRFSGRQFSNSRSEMNVSTLELGDSALYLCASSSSGTLNIQYFGAGTRLSVL.

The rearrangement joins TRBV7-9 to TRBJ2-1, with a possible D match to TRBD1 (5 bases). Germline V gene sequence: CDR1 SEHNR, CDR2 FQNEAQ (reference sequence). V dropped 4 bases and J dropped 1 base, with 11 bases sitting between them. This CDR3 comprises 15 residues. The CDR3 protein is CASSSRRTSYNEQFF. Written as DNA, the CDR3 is TGTGCCAGCAGCTCTCGGCGGACATCCTACAATGAGCAGTTCTTC. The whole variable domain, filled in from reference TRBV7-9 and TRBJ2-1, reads DTGVSQNPRHKITKRGQNVTFRCDPISEHNRLYWYRQTLGQGPEFLTYFQNEAQLEKSRLLSDRFSAERPKGSFSTLEIQRTEQGDSAMYLCASSSRRTSYNEQFFGPGTRLTVL.

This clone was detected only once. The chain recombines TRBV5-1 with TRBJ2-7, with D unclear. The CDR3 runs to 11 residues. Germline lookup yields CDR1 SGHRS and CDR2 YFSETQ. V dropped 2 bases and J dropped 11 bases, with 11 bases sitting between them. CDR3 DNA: TGCGCCAGCAGCTTTGAAACAGAGGAGTACTTC. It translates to CASSFETEEYF.

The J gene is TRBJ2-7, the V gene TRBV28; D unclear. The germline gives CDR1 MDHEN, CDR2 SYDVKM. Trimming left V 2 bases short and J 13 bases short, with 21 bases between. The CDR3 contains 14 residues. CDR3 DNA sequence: TGTGCCAGCAGTTTAGACCAGACGCGATCCGGATTCTACTTC. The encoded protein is CASSLDQTRSGFYF.

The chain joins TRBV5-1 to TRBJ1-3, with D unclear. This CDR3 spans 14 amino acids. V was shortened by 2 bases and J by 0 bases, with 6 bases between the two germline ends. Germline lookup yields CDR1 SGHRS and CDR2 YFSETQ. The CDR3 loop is CASSLGSSGNTIYF. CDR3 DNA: TGCGCCAGCAGCTTAGGAAGCTCTGGAAACACCATATATTTT.

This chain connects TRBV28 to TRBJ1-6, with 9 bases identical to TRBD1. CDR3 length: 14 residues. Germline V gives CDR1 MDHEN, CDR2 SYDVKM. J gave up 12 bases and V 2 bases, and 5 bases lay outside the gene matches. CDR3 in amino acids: CASSLRDRVKPLHF. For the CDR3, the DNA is TGTGCCAGCAGTTTAAGGGACAGGGTGAAACCCCTCCACTTT.

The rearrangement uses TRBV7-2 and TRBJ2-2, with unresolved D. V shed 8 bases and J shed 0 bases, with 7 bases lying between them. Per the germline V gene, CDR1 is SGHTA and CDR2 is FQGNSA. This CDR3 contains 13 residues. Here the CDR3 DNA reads TGTGCCAGCCGTAAAACGAACACCGGGGAGCTGTTTTTT. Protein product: CASRKTNTGELFF.

The CDR3 loop is CSAQGGSGEQFF. For the CDR3, the DNA is TGCAGCGCCCAGGGGGGTAGTGGCGAGCAGTTCTTC. The chain combines TRBV29-1 with TRBJ2-1, with a possible D match to TRBD1 (7 bases). Germline CDR1 and CDR2: SQVTM and ANQGSEA. This CDR3 comprises 12 residues. The V end lost 7 bases, the J end lost 10 bases, and 17 bases lay between the germline ends.

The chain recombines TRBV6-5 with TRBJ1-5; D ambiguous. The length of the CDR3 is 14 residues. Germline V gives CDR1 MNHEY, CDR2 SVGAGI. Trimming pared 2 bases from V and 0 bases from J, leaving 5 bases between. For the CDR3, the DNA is TGTGCCAGCAGTTACAGGTATAGCAATCAGCCCCAGCATTTT. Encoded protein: CASSYRYSNQPQHF.

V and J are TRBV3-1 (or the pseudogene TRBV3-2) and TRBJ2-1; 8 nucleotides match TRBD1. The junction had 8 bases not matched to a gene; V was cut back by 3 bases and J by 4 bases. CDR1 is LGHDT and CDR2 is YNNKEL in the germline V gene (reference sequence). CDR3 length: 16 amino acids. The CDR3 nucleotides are TGTGCCAGCAGCCAGATGACAGGGGTTCTTTACAATGAGCAGTTCTTC. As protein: CASSQMTGVLYNEQFF.

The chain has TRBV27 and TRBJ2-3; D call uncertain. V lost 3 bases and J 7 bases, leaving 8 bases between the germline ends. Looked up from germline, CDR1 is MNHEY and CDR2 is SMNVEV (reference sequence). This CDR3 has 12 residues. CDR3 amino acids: CASSLGPHTQYF. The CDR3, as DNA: TGTGCCAGCAGTTTGGGCCCGCATACGCAGTATTTT.

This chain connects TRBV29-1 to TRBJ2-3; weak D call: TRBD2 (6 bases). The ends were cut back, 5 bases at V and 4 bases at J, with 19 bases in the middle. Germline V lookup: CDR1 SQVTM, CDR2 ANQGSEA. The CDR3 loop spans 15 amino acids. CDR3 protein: CSVHKVLAGADTQYF. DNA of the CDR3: TGCAGCGTTCACAAAGTACTAGCCGGAGCAGATACGCAGTATTTT.

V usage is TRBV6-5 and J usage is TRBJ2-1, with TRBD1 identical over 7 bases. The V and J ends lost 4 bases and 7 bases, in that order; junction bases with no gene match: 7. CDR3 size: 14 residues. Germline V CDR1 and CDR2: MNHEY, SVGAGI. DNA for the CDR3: TGTGCCAGCAGTTTCGACAGGGTAACTAATGAGCAGTTCTTC. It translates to CASSFDRVTNEQFF.

CDR3 protein: CASSYSTQGSTEAFF. The CDR3 DNA reads as TGTGCCAGCAGTTACTCGACACAGGGCAGCACTGAAGCTTTCTTT. J is TRBJ1-1 and V is TRBV6-5, with a weak D call TRBD1 (6 bases). V was trimmed by 0 bases and J by 4 bases, leaving 12 bases between them. Germline loops: CDR1 MNHEY, CDR2 SVGAGI. The length of the CDR3 is 15 residues.

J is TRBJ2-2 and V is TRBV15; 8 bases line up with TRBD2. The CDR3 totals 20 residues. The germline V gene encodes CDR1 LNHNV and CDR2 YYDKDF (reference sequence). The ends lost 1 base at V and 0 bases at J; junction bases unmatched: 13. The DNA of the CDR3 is TGTGCCACCAGCAGAGTGTGGGCGGGAGGAACATCCGCGAACACCGGGGAGCTGTTTTTT. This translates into CATSRVWAGGTSANTGELFF.